The 32 T cell receptor beta chains below were found in one sample sequenced in a study of blood T cell repertoires in COVID-19. Only in-frame clones appear in the TCRdb table, and some are missing; sequencing was by immunoSEQ multiplex PCR. The data hold under 550,000 clones, with around 90% observed a single time. Specimen: peripheral blood. The receptors derive from a man aged 18 to 35 with COVID-19, enrolled during active disease.

The chain carries TRBV6-5 and TRBJ2-2; no clear D. Trimming took 0 bases from V and 3 from J, leaving 8 bases between them. Germline CDR1 MNHEY, CDR2 SVGAGI. The CDR3 consists of 15 residues. The chain's CDR3 is CASSYSNRYTGELFF. The CDR3 region has the DNA TGTGCCAGCAGTTACTCGAACCGGTACACCGGGGAGCTGTTTTTT.

CDR3 in DNA: TGTGCCAGCAGCCAGCTCGGTGAGACCCAGTACTTC. Translation gives CASSQLGETQYF. The chain employs TRBV3-1 (or the pseudogene TRBV3-2) and TRBJ2-5, with D hard to call. V shed 3 bases and J shed 5 bases, with 7 bases lying between them. This CDR3 is built from 12 residues. Germline V lookup: CDR1 LGHDT, CDR2 YNNKEL (reference sequence).

This clone has a single count. The chain uses TRBV5-1 and TRBJ1-2, with D tentatively TRBD1 (6 bases). The CDR3 sequence is 14 residues long. V dropped 4 bases and J dropped 2 bases, with 12 bases sitting between them. Germline lookup yields CDR1 SGHRS and CDR2 YFSETQ. CDR3 amino acids: CASSLGGENYGYTF. CDR3 sequence (DNA): TGCGCCAGCAGCCTAGGGGGGGAGAACTATGGCTACACCTTC.

The rearrangement joins TRBV5-1 to TRBJ2-7, with 10 bases aligning to TRBD1. The CDR3 loop spans 14 amino acids. The germline gives CDR1 SGHRS, CDR2 YFSETQ. The V segment lost 0 bases and the J segment 6 bases; nucleotides outside the gene matches: 3. The chain's CDR3 is CASSLAGTGVEQYF. The CDR3 coding sequence is TGCGCCAGCAGCTTGGCCGGGACAGGGGTCGAGCAGTACTTC.

The V gene is TRBV2, the J gene TRBJ2-7; 9 positions agree with TRBD1. The CDR3 is 12 residues long. The V and J ends lost 5 bases and 9 bases, in that order; junction bases with no gene match: 5. Germline lookup yields CDR1 SNHLY and CDR2 FYNNEI. CDR3 sequence: CASSLGQGRQYF. In DNA, the CDR3 is TGTGCCAGCAGTCTGGGACAGGGTAGGCAGTACTTC.

The chain carries TRBV7-2 and TRBJ2-2; D not resolved. V was cut by 0 bases and J by 7 bases, with 18 bases left in between. CDR1 SGHTA and CDR2 FQGNSA come from the germline V gene. This CDR3 region has 17 residues. CDR3 amino acids: CASSLAVGSYNSGELFF. The CDR3 DNA follows: TGTGCCAGCAGCTTAGCGGTCGGTAGTTATAATAGCGGGGAGCTGTTTTTT. Combining the CDR3 with reference TRBV7-2 and TRBJ2-2 gives the whole variable domain GAGVSQSPSNKVTEKGKDVELRCDPISGHTALYWYRQSLGQGLEFLIYFQGNSAPDKSGLPSDRFSAERTGGSVSTLTIQRTQQEDSAVYLCASSLAVGSYNSGELFFGEGSRLTVL.

This chain uses TRBV5-4 with TRBJ1-3; D is uncertain. CDR1 is SGHNT and CDR2 is YYREEE in the germline V gene (reference sequence). The CDR3 consists of 15 residues. The V end lost 2 bases, the J end lost 2 bases, and 11 bases lay between the germline ends. The CDR3 reads CASSLSGYAGNTIYF. The CDR3 coding sequence is TGTGCCAGCAGCTTAAGCGGGTACGCTGGAAACACCATATATTTT.

V is TRBV11-2 and J is TRBJ2-3; 12 positions match TRBD2. Germline CDR1 and CDR2: SGHAT and FQNNGV. The CDR3 runs 16 residues. The V gene end was trimmed by 0 bases and the J gene end by 8 bases; junction bases not matched to a gene: 6. Written as DNA, the CDR3 is TGTGCCAGCAGCTTAGAGCTAGCGGGAGGGCCTGGTACGCAGTATTTT. This encodes CASSLELAGGPGTQYF. Based on the CDR3 plus reference TRBV11-2 and TRBJ2-3, the full variable domain is EAGVAQSPRYKIIEKRQSVAFWCNPISGHATLYWYQQILGQGPKLLIQFQNNGVVDDSQLPKDRFSAERLKGVDSTLKIQPAKLEDSAVYLCASSLELAGGPGTQYFGPGTRLTVL.

V and J are TRBV18 and TRBJ1-2; 8 nucleotides line up with TRBD1. In germline, CDR1 is KGHSH, CDR2 LQKENI. V dropped 3 bases and J dropped 4; count of bases not matched to a gene: 7. The CDR3 runs 15 residues. CDR3 region: CASSPSGQGAYGYTF. CDR3 DNA: TGTGCCAGCTCACCGTCTGGACAGGGTGCCTATGGCTACACCTTC.

The DNA of the CDR3 is TGTGCCAGCAGCCCAACACCTCTAGCGGGGAGCGGGGAGCTGTTTTTT. Translating gives CASSPTPLAGSGELFF. The chain couples TRBV7-8 to TRBJ2-2, with 9 bases matching TRBD2. CDR1 SGHVS and CDR2 FQNEAQ come from the germline V gene. The CDR3 totals 16 residues. With V trimmed by 5 bases and J by 7 bases, 11 bases remained unmatched. The full variable domain, rest sourced from reference TRBV7-8 and TRBJ2-2, is GAGVSQSPRYKVAKRGQDVALRCDPISGHVSLFWYQQALGQGPEFLTYFQNEAQLDKSGLPSDRFFAERPEGSVSTLKIQRTQQEDSAVYLCASSPTPLAGSGELFFGEGSRLTVL.

The V and J genes are TRBV29-1 and TRBJ2-7, with 11 bases fitting TRBD1. CDR1 and CDR2 from the germline V gene are SQVTM and ANQGSEA. Trimming removed 1 base from V and 4 bases from J; junction bases left unmatched: 6. This CDR3 contains 15 residues. The CDR3 loop is CSVEGTGGLRYEQYF. The DNA for the CDR3 is TGCAGCGTTGAAGGGACAGGGGGCTTGCGATACGAGCAGTACTTC.

This chain links TRBV7-9 with TRBJ2-7; D is ambiguous. Germline V gives CDR1 SEHNR, CDR2 FQNEAQ (reference sequence). The V and J ends lost 5 bases and 0 bases respectively, with 17 bases between them. This CDR3 has 16 amino acids. The CDR3 nucleotides are TGTGCCAGCAGCCCGAGGATCGGCCAGAGCTCCTACGAGCAGTACTTC. It specifies CASSPRIGQSSYEQYF.

The chain joins TRBV5-8 to TRBJ2-7; D perhaps matches TRBD1 (6 bases). The CDR3 runs to 15 residues. Germline values: CDR1 SGHTS, CDR2 YDEGEE. V was shortened by 0 bases and J by 2 bases, with 12 bases between the two germline ends. For the CDR3, the DNA is TGTGCCAGCAGCTTGGCCGGGACAATTCCCTACGAGCAGTACTTC. It yields the protein CASSLAGTIPYEQYF. Based on the CDR3 plus reference TRBV5-8 and TRBJ2-7, the full variable domain is EAGVTQSPTHLIKTRGQQATLRCSPISGHTSVYWYQQALGLGLQFLLWYDEGEERNRGNFPPRFSGRQFPNYSSELNVNALELEDSALYLCASSLAGTIPYEQYFGPGTRLTVT.

This clone showed up just once. The chain is built from TRBV2 and TRBJ1-2, with TRBD1 matching 7 bases. CDR1 is SNHLY and CDR2 is FYNNEI in the germline V gene. The CDR3 loop spans 15 amino acids. V lost 5 bases and J lost 3; bases outside the gene matches: 9. CDR3 loop: CASSKVGTADYGYTF. In nucleotides, the CDR3 is TGTGCCAGCAGTAAGGTCGGGACAGCCGACTATGGCTACACCTTC. Using reference TRBV2 and TRBJ1-2 for the parts outside the CDR3, the full variable domain is EPEVTQTPSHQVTQMGQEVILRCVPISNHLYFYWYRQILGQKVEFLVSFYNNEISEKSEIFDDQFSVERPDGSNFTLKIRSTKLEDSAMYFCASSKVGTADYGYTFGSGTRLTVV.

As DNA, the CDR3 is TGTGCCAGCAGTTTAATTCACCTAGCGGGGGGTATATCTGGGGCCAACGTCCTGACTTTC. Its protein product is CASSLIHLAGGISGANVLTF. The chain uses TRBV27 and TRBJ2-6; 11 bases are shared with TRBD2. This CDR3 is built from 20 residues. The germline gives CDR1 MNHEY, CDR2 SMNVEV (reference sequence). J lost 1 base, V lost 2 bases, and 10 bases had no gene match. The full variable domain, with the rest looked up from reference TRBV27 and TRBJ2-6, is EAQVTQNPRYLITVTGKKLTVTCSQNMNHEYMSWYRQDPGLGLRQIYYSMNVEVTDKGDVPEGYKVSRKEKRNFPLILESPSPNQTSLYFCASSLIHLAGGISGANVLTFGAGSRLTVL.

The sample holds a few counts of this clone. V and J are TRBV19 and TRBJ1-5, with 10 bases lining up with TRBD1. Unmatched junction bases numbered 10, after V lost 8 bases and J lost 6 bases. The V gene's germline CDR1 is LNHDA and CDR2 SQIVND (reference sequence). The CDR3 has 15 residues. CDR3 residues: CASGPGTGVGQPQHF. The CDR3, as DNA: TGTGCCAGTGGACCCGGGACAGGGGTGGGTCAGCCCCAGCATTTT.

This sequence joins TRBV28 and TRBJ2-5, with TRBD1 matching over 9 bases. V lost 8 bases and J lost 5; bases outside the gene matches: 9. The CDR3 is 14 amino acids. Germline loops: CDR1 MDHEN, CDR2 SYDVKM. The DNA of the CDR3 is TGTGCCAGCCTCGAACAGGGGGCAGGGGAGACCCAGTACTTC. Protein: CASLEQGAGETQYF.

The rearrangement joins TRBV4-1 to TRBJ2-1, with a possible D match to TRBD2 (6 bases). Trimming took 4 bases from V and 6 from J, leaving 10 bases between them. Per the germline V gene, CDR1 is MGHRA and CDR2 is YSYEKL. This CDR3 spans 13 amino acids. CDR3 region: CASSPTSINEQFF. Written as DNA, the CDR3 is TGCGCCAGCAGCCCAACTAGCATCAATGAGCAGTTCTTC.

This chain connects TRBV14 to TRBJ1-1; D ambiguous. This CDR3 comprises 15 residues. The germline gives CDR1 SGHDN, CDR2 FVKESK. V was cut by 0 bases and J by 1 base, with 9 bases left in between. CDR3 DNA: TGTGCCAGCAGCCAAGATCTCTTAGAGAACACTGAAGCTTTCTTT. Amino acid sequence: CASSQDLLENTEAFF.

The chain combines TRBV11-3 with TRBJ2-7; 10 nucleotides line up with TRBD1. Germline CDR1 reads SGHNT; CDR2 reads YENEEA. There are 14 residues in the CDR3. V lost 6 bases and J lost 7; bases outside the gene matches: 9. The CDR3 spells CASRPRTGGGEQYF. CDR3 DNA: TGTGCCAGCAGACCAAGGACAGGGGGAGGTGAGCAGTACTTC.

This chain connects TRBV6-5 to TRBJ1-6; D might be TRBD1 (5 bases). The CDR3 covers 13 residues. Trimming removed 6 bases at V and 6 bases at J, with 9 bases between. Germline assignment: CDR1 MNHEY and CDR2 SVGAGI. The CDR3 DNA follows: TGTGCCAGCAGGGGGACTTTTAATTCACCCCTCCACTTT. This sequence encodes CASRGTFNSPLHF.

The chain carries TRBV2 and TRBJ2-5; TRBD2 agrees at 12 bases. The germline V gene encodes CDR1 SNHLY and CDR2 FYNNEI. The CDR3 consists of 15 residues. J was trimmed by 5 bases and V by 2 bases; bases with no gene match: 3. DNA for the CDR3: TGTGCCAGCAGTGAACTAGCGGGAGGGATGGAGACCCAGTACTTC. It is translated as CASSELAGGMETQYF. Filled out from reference TRBV2 and TRBJ2-5, the complete variable domain reads EPEVTQTPSHQVTQMGQEVILRCVPISNHLYFYWYRQILGQKVEFLVSFYNNEISEKSEIFDDQFSVERPDGSNFTLKIRSTKLEDSAMYFCASSELAGGMETQYFGPGTRLLVL.

V gene TRBV29-1 combines with J gene TRBJ1-2; 8 bases are shared with TRBD1. Germline CDR1 reads SQVTM; CDR2 reads ANQGSEA. With V trimmed by 3 bases and J by 5 bases, 5 bases remained unmatched. CDR3 length: 13 amino acids. CDR3 bases: TGCAGCGTTGACTCTGGACAGGGATATGGCTACACCTTC. It codes for CSVDSGQGYGYTF. Full variable domain (remainder filled in from reference TRBV29-1 and TRBJ1-2): SAVISQKPSRDICQRGTSLTIQCQVDSQVTMMFWYRQQPGQSLTLIATANQGSEATYESGFVIDKFPISRPNLTFSTLTVSNMSPEDSSIYLCSVDSGQGYGYTFGSGTRLTVV.

The chain couples TRBV3-1 (or the pseudogene TRBV3-2) to TRBJ2-3; 8 bases line up with TRBD2. Germline V gene data show CDR1 as LGHDT and CDR2 as YNNKEL (reference sequence). The junction had 6 bases not matched to a gene; V was cut back by 4 bases and J by 3 bases. The CDR3 has 15 residues. CDR3 DNA sequence: TGTGCCAGCAGCCCCTCGGGCGGGAGGACAGATACGCAGTATTTT. Translating it yields CASSPSGGRTDTQYF.

The CDR3 reads CASSLISRTGGRDTQYF. The CDR3, as DNA: TGTGCCAGCAGCTTAATATCAAGGACAGGGGGAAGGGATACGCAGTATTTT. The J gene is TRBJ2-3, the V gene TRBV7-9, with 10 bases matching TRBD1. This CDR3 contains 17 residues. The junction had 11 bases not matched to a gene; V was cut back by 2 bases and J by 6 bases. Germline loops: CDR1 SEHNR, CDR2 FQNEAQ (reference sequence).

This chain joins TRBV29-1 and TRBJ1-2; 7 nucleotides align to TRBD1. This CDR3 comprises 14 residues. V lost 3 bases, J lost 0 bases, and 4 bases stayed unmatched. The germline gives CDR1 SQVTM, CDR2 ANQGSEA. The CDR3 region is CSVEGQYTNYGYTF. The CDR3 nucleotides are TGCAGCGTTGAGGGACAGTACACTAACTATGGCTACACCTTC.

This chain links TRBV7-9 with TRBJ1-2; D uncertain. CDR1 is SEHNR and CDR2 is FQNEAQ in the germline V gene (reference sequence). The CDR3 length is 12 residues. The V end lost 3 bases, the J end lost 8 bases, and 10 bases lay between the germline ends. CDR3 loop: CASSFDRRGYTF. The CDR3 DNA reads TGTGCCAGCAGCTTTGACCGGCGGGGCTACACCTTC.

This rearrangement joins TRBV2 to TRBJ1-1; 7 positions agree with TRBD1. This CDR3 region has 12 residues. Unmatched junction bases numbered 8, after V lost 8 bases and J lost 8 bases. Germline V gene sequence: CDR1 SNHLY, CDR2 FYNNEI. CDR3 protein: CASALVDREAFF. The CDR3 DNA follows: TGTGCCAGCGCCCTTGTGGACAGGGAAGCTTTCTTT. Together with reference TRBV2 and TRBJ1-1, the CDR3 gives the full variable domain: EPEVTQTPSHQVTQMGQEVILRCVPISNHLYFYWYRQILGQKVEFLVSFYNNEISEKSEIFDDQFSVERPDGSNFTLKIRSTKLEDSAMYFCASALVDREAFFGQGTRLTVV.

This sequence joins TRBV4-2 and TRBJ2-7; D gene ambiguous. Deletions cut 6 bases from V and 0 bases from J, with 15 bases between. The germline V gene encodes CDR1 LGHNA and CDR2 YNFKEQ. CDR3 length: 15 amino acids. The CDR3 DNA reads as TGTGCCAGCAGTCCCTCCCCAAACTACTCCTACGAGCAGTACTTC. Encoded protein: CASSPSPNYSYEQYF.

J is TRBJ2-1 and V is TRBV7-2; D is perhaps TRBD2 (6 bases). V lost 4 bases and J lost 6, with 28 bases in between. The CDR3 extends over 19 amino acids. Germline V gene sequence: CDR1 SGHTA, CDR2 FQGNSA. This chain's CDR3 is CASSYRGLAGPKGLNEQFF. CDR3 DNA: TGTGCCAGCAGCTACCGAGGCCTCGCGGGACCCAAGGGGCTCAATGAGCAGTTCTTC.

The genes are TRBV30 and TRBJ2-3; 9 bases fit TRBD1. Germline V gene data show CDR1 as GTSNPN and CDR2 as SVGIG (reference sequence). This CDR3 contains 15 residues. V shed 2 bases, J shed 6 bases, and the junction held 9 bases outside the gene matches. CDR3 bases: TGTGCCTGGAGTATCCGGGACAGGGATGGCGATACGCAGTATTTT. Its translation: CAWSIRDRDGDTQYF.

As to this clone: Germline and junction disagree at one end, which may indicate a read error. The chain carries TRBV6-5 and TRBJ2-7; 7 nucleotides align to TRBD2. Germline-derived CDR1 and CDR2 are MNHEY and SVGAGI. The CDR3 consists of 15 residues. CDR3 coding DNA: TGTGCCAGCTCAAGAGCGGGGACTGGCTCCTTCGAGCAGTACTTC. Translated, it gives CASSRAGTGSFEQYF.